These T cell receptor beta chains were read from a single sample in a study of cytomegalovirus exposure and HLA in healthy donors. The method was immunoSEQ multiplex PCR; TCRdb's version includes in-frame clones alone and lacks a portion of them. This table has roughly 150,000 clones, under 70% appearing once. The sequenced sample was PBMCs. The source of these receptors is a man under 40 in good health and CMV-seropositive. CDR3s include the opening cysteine and the closing phenylalanine or tryptophan. D genes are given only for firm matches. Size is stated for part of the rows, as once, few or many counts, or as a class when the clone is expanded.

TRBV6-1	TRBJ2-7	TRBD2	NA	TGTGCCAGCAGTGACGGGGCGGGAGCGGGCTACGAGCAGTACTTC	CASSDGAGAGYEQYF
TRBV7-9	TRBJ1-3	NA	once	TGTTCCAGCAGCTCTTCTACGCGGGAGAACTCTGGAAACACCATATATTTT	CSSSSSTRENSGNTIYF
TRBV6-6	TRBJ1-1	TRBD1	NA	TGTGCCAGCAGTTACGACAGGGGGCGAACTGAAGCTTTCTTT	CASSYDRGRTEAFF
TRBV11-3	TRBJ2-3	NA	NA	TGTGCCAGCAGCTTAGATCTTGGCGCCCAAGGGGCAGATACGCAGTATTTT	CASSLDLGAQGADTQYF
TRBV6-1	TRBJ2-1	TRBD2	NA	TGTGCCAGCAGTGAAATAACTAGCGGGAGTTCCTACAATGAGCAGTTCTTC	CASSEITSGSSYNEQFF
TRBV6-5	TRBJ1-4	TRBD1	NA	TGTGCCAGCAGCCCGACAGGGTGGAATGAAAAACTGTTTTTT	CASSPTGWNEKLFF
TRBV5-1	TRBJ1-1	TRBD1	NA	TGCGCCAGCAGCTCCGGACAGGGGGCTTTGAACACTGAAGCTTTCTTT	CASSSGQGALNTEAFF
TRBV29-1	TRBJ2-3	NA	NA	TGCAGCGTTAGACAGGGCACAGATACGCAGTATTTT	CSVRQGTDTQYF
TRBV18	TRBJ2-7	TRBD2	NA	TGTGCCAGCTCACCACCGCCAGGACTAGCGGCCCACGAGCAGTACTTC	CASSPPPGLAAHEQYF
TRBV15	TRBJ2-1	TRBD1	NA	TGTGCCACCAGCAGGGACCGGGACAGCAGTTACAATGAGCAGTTCTTC	CATSRDRDSSYNEQFF
TRBV13	TRBJ2-2	NA	NA	TGTGCCAGCAGCTTAGGACAGGAACTGAACACCGGGGAGCTGTTTTTT	CASSLGQELNTGELFF
TRBV28	TRBJ2-1	TRBD2	once	TGTGCCAGCAGTTTATGGGCGACTAGCGGGAGTTATGAGCAGTTCTTC	CASSLWATSGSYEQFF
TRBV30	TRBJ1-5	TRBD1	few	TGTGCCTGGAGTTTGGACAGGACGAGATTTAGCAATCAGCCCCAGCATTTT	CAWSLDRTRFSNQPQHF
TRBV6-6	TRBJ2-7	NA	few	TGTGCCAGCGGAGTTTCCTACGAGCAGTACTTC	CASGVSYEQYF
TRBV4-1	TRBJ2-3	NA	NA	TGCGCCAGCAGCCAAGATTCCCCTCTAGCGTACGGCACAGATACGCAGTATTTT	CASSQDSPLAYGTDTQYF
TRBV7-6	TRBJ2-2	NA	NA	TGTGCCAGCAGCGAGGACACCGGGGAGCTGTTTTTT	CASSEDTGELFF
TRBV4-1	TRBJ1-1	NA	once	TGCGCCAGCAACAGCTATCACGGGAACACTGAAGCTTTCTTT	CASNSYHGNTEAFF
TRBV20-1	TRBJ2-7	NA	NA	TGCAGTGCTATTAACAGCTACGAGCAGTACTTC	CSAINSYEQYF
TRBV6-1	TRBJ1-5	NA	NA	TGTGCCACTAATATCGGAGGCATTGGGCAGCCCCAGCATTTT	CATNIGGIGQPQHF
TRBV27	TRBJ1-4	NA	few	TGTGCCAGCAGTTCCCAGGGTCGCACTAATGAAAAACTGTTTTTT	CASSSQGRTNEKLFF
TRBV28	TRBJ2-7	NA	few	TGTGCCATTTTTTTCAAGCAGAAGGCGGCATACGAGCAGTACTTC	CAIFFKQKAAYEQYF
TRBV9	TRBJ1-4	TRBD1	NA	TGTGCCAGCAGCCCGGGGTTGGGGACAGAAGCTGAAAAACTGTTTTTT	CASSPGLGTEAEKLFF
TRBV13	TRBJ2-3	NA	NA	TGTGCCAGCAGCCTAAGGGGGTTGACAGATACGCAGTATTTT	CASSLRGLTDTQYF
TRBV30	TRBJ1-1	NA	NA	TGTGTCTGGAATCCGAGTTGGGTACAGGAGATTAACACTGAAGCTTTCTTT	CVWNPSWVQEINTEAFF
TRBV9	TRBJ2-7	TRBD2	NA	TGTGCCAGCAGCGCCGACCCGGTAGCGGGAGGGCCTAGGTACGAGCAGTACTTC	CASSADPVAGGPRYEQYF
TRBV5-1	TRBJ2-5	TRBD2	NA	TGCGCCAGCAGCTTGGCCCCGGGGGAGGGCCAAGAGACCCAGTACTTC	CASSLAPGEGQETQYF
TRBV28	TRBJ2-1	TRBD2	NA	TGTGCCAGCAGTTTATCCGGGACTAGCGGGAGAGGAAATGAGCAGTTCTTC	CASSLSGTSGRGNEQFF
TRBV10-1	TRBJ2-1	TRBD2	NA	TGCGCCAGCAGTGCTGGGACTAGCGCGCACAATGAGCAGTTCTTC	CASSAGTSAHNEQFF
TRBV27	TRBJ1-1	TRBD1	NA	TGTGCCAGCAGTGGACAGGCAGGGAACACTGAAGCTTTCTTT	CASSGQAGNTEAFF
TRBV11-2	TRBJ2-3	NA	NA	TGTGCCAGCAGCCTAGGGGGGGGAGCAAGCACAGATACGCAGTATTTT	CASSLGGGASTDTQYF
TRBV11-3	TRBJ2-7	TRBD2	NA	TGTGCCAGCAGCTCCTATGGGGGACTAGCGGGAGGTATAACCTACGAGCAGTACTTC	CASSSYGGLAGGITYEQYF
TRBV18	TRBJ2-7	NA	few	TGTGCCAGCTCACCCTATCGGGAGCGCACTCGACATGGGGAGCAGTACTTC	CASSPYRERTRHGEQYF
TRBV2	TRBJ2-2	TRBD2	NA	TGTGCCAGCAGTGAAGTGAAAGCTAGCGGATACACCGGGGAGCTGTTTTTT	CASSEVKASGYTGELFF
TRBV30	TRBJ2-6	NA	NA	TGTGCCTGGCACAGGGATTTTGGGGCCAACGTCCTGACTTTC	CAWHRDFGANVLTF
TRBV7-9	TRBJ1-5	TRBD1	NA	TGTGCCAGCAGCTTTATTTCAGACAGGGCAGTGGAGCCCCAGCATTTT	CASSFISDRAVEPQHF
TRBV4-1	TRBJ2-7	TRBD2	NA	TGCGCCAGCAGCCAAGACGTAGCGGGAGTAGGCGAGCAGTACTTC	CASSQDVAGVGEQYF
TRBV10-1	TRBJ1-3	NA	once	TGCGCCAGCAGCGACAGCTCTGGAAACACCATATATTTT	CASSDSSGNTIYF
TRBV28	TRBJ2-1	NA	NA	TGTGCCAGCAGTTTATGGCGGGATGAGCAGTTCTTC	CASSLWRDEQFF
TRBV6-5	TRBJ2-7	NA	few	TGTGCCAGCAGTCCGACGACTAGTTCCGAGCAGTACTTC	CASSPTTSSEQYF
TRBV4-2	TRBJ1-1	NA	few	TGTGCCAGCAGCCGGGAAGTGGACACCGAAGCTTTCTTT	CASSREVDTEAFF
TRBV5-1	TRBJ2-5	TRBD2	few	TGCGCCAGCAGCACCGCCGAGATGACTAGCCCCAGGGAGACCCAGTACTTC	CASSTAEMTSPRETQYF
TRBV9	TRBJ1-3	NA	few	TGTGCCAGCAGCGCAAGAGGGCTCTCTGGAAACACCATATATTTT	CASSARGLSGNTIYF
TRBV7-9	TRBJ1-4	TRBD1	NA	TGTGCCAGCAGCTTGGGACAGCAACCTAATGAAAAACTGTTTTTT	CASSLGQQPNEKLFF